One TCR beta chain is described in this entry. What this receptor recognizes is not known. The input lacks base qualities; no much larger clone sits a single base away. This entry is derived from a study of radiotherapy plus CTLA-4 blockade in lung cancer (dated by TCRdb to the late 2010s). Background on the whole study: Among the enrolled patients, roughly 17% had an objective response, and about 30% reached disease control.

Library construction relied on the immunoSEQ multiplex PCR assay. The table comes from immuneACCESS by way of TCRdb, which keeps in-frame sequences with V and J called. Part of the clones is missing from these tables; in studies checked, under half for an unresolved V gene and the rest for unknown reasons. The sample table lists around 59,000 clones, over 70% of them with a count of one. The ten largest clones take up roughly 4% of the sample. What the authors observed across the whole study: After treatment with radiotherapy and ipilimumab, TCR clones that came from tumors expanded in the peripheral blood. Early dynamic changes in blood T cell clones, together with increased serum interferon-beta after radiation, were reported as the strongest predictors of response.

Including cysteine and phenylalanine, the CDR3 has 14 amino acids. CDR3 DNA only is kept here, 42 bases in frame from base 1. Trimming takes 5 bases from V and 0 bases from J, and the germline ends sit 8 bases apart. The germline V gene encodes CDR1 SGHVS and CDR2 FQNEAQ. Focal radiation therapy combined with CTLA-4 blockade (ipilimumab) was tested in patients with chemo-refractory metastatic non-small-cell lung cancer. The specimen was peripheral blood, collected from a patient treated with radiotherapy plus ipilimumab. Here the chain combines TRBV7-8 and TRBJ1-3; 5 matching bases give a weak D call of TRBD1. The TCR originated in a human donor with non-small cell lung cancer who had a partial response to radiotherapy plus ipilimumab. The nucleotide sequence reads TGTGCCAGCAGCGGGGCGGCCTCTGGAAACACCATATATTTT. Its translation reads: CASSGAASGNTIYF.